The source of this T cell receptor beta chain is a study of patients and donors after allogeneic stem cell transplantation. V was cut by 0 bases and J by 8 bases, with 17 bases left in between. The CDR3 is made up of 16 amino acids. Germline CDR1 reads ENHRY; CDR2 reads SYGVKD. This clonotype was observed a handful of times. TCRdb reanalysed the RT-PCR reads using MiXCR and keeps one entry per CDR3 protein. The repertoire holds about 960,000 distinct CDR3 sequences, under 20% seen once, with roughly 6.4% in the top ten. The rearrangement links TRBV10-3 to TRBJ2-1; D remains unclear. The source material was blood, either unsorted or a sorted T cell fraction (not recorded which). The TCR sequence derives from a human donor who was either an allogeneic HSCT recipient or a stem cell or donor lymphocyte infusion donor (not recorded which). It is not recorded whose cells these are; they may come from a transplant donor. The CDR3 nucleotides read TGTGCCATCAGTGAGTCAATGGAAATTCTCGTCGATGAGCAGTTCTTC. It codes for CAISESMEILVDEQFF.